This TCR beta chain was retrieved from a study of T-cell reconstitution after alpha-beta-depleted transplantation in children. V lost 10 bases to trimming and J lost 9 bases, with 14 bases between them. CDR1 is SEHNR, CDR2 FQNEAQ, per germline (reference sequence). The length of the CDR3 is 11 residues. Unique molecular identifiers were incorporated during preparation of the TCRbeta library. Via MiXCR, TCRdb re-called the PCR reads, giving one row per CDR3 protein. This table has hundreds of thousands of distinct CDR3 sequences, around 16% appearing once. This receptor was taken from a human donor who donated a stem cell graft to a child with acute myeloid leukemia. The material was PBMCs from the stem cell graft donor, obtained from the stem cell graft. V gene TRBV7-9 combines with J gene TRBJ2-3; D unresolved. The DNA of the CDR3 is TGTGCCATCGTCTGGTCCAAGACGCAGTATTTT. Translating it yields CAIVWSKTQYF.